This entry lists 23 T cell receptor beta chains sequenced from one sample in a study of blood T cell repertoires in COVID-19. The protocol was immunoSEQ multiplex PCR, while the TCRdb copy is restricted to in-frame clones and leaves out a portion. The profile shows fewer than 350,000 clones, under 90% of them singletons. Material: PBMCs or T cells enriched from blood (not recorded which). These receptors all come from a man in his 60s who had recovered from COVID-19.

The table lists this clone with a count of one. This chain joins TRBV7-2 and TRBJ2-3; D remains ambiguous. Germline values: CDR1 SGHTA, CDR2 FQGNSA. The CDR3 loop spans 12 amino acids. Trimming pared 5 bases from V and 0 bases from J, leaving 3 bases between. The CDR3 sequence is CASSPSTDTQYF. For the CDR3, the DNA is TGTGCCAGCAGCCCTAGCACAGATACGCAGTATTTT. Variable domain in full (rest from reference TRBV7-2 and TRBJ2-3): GAGVSQSPSNKVTEKGKDVELRCDPISGHTALYWYRQSLGQGLEFLIYFQGNSAPDKSGLPSDRFSAERTGGSVSTLTIQRTQQEDSAVYLCASSPSTDTQYFGPGTRLTVL.

The chain recombines TRBV5-4 with TRBJ2-2, with TRBD2 identical over 14 bases. V lost 2 bases, J lost 2 bases, and 5 bases stayed unmatched. This CDR3 region has 18 residues. From germline, CDR1 is SGHNT and CDR2 YYREEE (reference sequence). The CDR3: CASSFGLAGGGNTGELFF. In DNA form, the CDR3 reads TGTGCCAGCAGCTTTGGACTAGCGGGAGGAGGAAACACCGGGGAGCTGTTTTTT.

CDR3 sequence reads: CASSFILAGGNEQFF. For the CDR3, the DNA is TGTGCCAGCAGCTTTATCCTAGCGGGAGGGAATGAGCAGTTCTTC. The V call is TRBV5-5, the J call TRBJ2-1, with 12 bases identical to TRBD2. The CDR3 consists of 15 residues. V shed 2 bases and J 7 bases; nucleotides not matched to a gene: 4. Germline loops: CDR1 SGHKS, CDR2 YYEKEE (reference sequence). Full variable domain (outside the CDR3, taken from reference TRBV5-5 and TRBJ2-1): DAGVTQSPTHLIKTRGQQVTLRCSPISGHKSVSWYQQVLGQGPQFIFQYYEKEERGRGNFPDRFSARQFPNYSSELNVNALLLGDSALYLCASSFILAGGNEQFFGPGTRLTVL.

V and J are TRBV28 and TRBJ1-1; a possible D gene is TRBD1 (5 bases). The CDR3 loop spans 16 amino acids. Trimming shortened V by 3 bases and J by 5 bases, and 19 bases separated the two germline ends. Per the germline V gene, CDR1 is MDHEN and CDR2 is SYDVKM. The CDR3 loop reads CASSFSPGIPGTEAFF. CDR3 bases: TGTGCCAGCAGTTTTTCTCCAGGGATTCCGGGTACTGAAGCTTTCTTT. The entire variable domain, with the rest obtained from reference TRBV28 and TRBJ1-1, is as follows: DVKVTQSSRYLVKRTGEKVFLECVQDMDHENMFWYRQDPGLGLRLIYFSYDVKMKEKGDIPEGYSVSREKKERFSLILESASTNQTSMYLCASSFSPGIPGTEAFFGQGTRLTVV.

The chain has TRBV29-1 and TRBJ2-1, with TRBD2 as a possible D gene (6 bases). CDR1 SQVTM and CDR2 ANQGSEA come from the germline V gene. The CDR3 extends over 15 amino acids. The V end was cut by 5 bases, the J end by 4 bases, with 18 bases between. CDR3 region: CSVIAREPGYNEQFF. The CDR3 DNA sequence: TGCAGCGTTATCGCTCGGGAGCCGGGTTACAATGAGCAGTTCTTC.

The chain employs TRBV7-2 and TRBJ1-2, with 7 bases fitting TRBD1. This CDR3 is built from 13 residues. Per germline, CDR1 SGHTA and CDR2 FQGNSA. After removal of 3 bases from V and 7 bases from J, the junction contained 5 bases not matched to a gene. The CDR3 sequence: CASSFRDSRGYTF. CDR3 in DNA: TGTGCCAGCAGCTTCCGGGACAGCCGTGGCTACACCTTC.

The CDR3 reads CASSYSTGLRYYEQYF. The DNA for the CDR3 is TGTGCCAGCAGTTACTCTACGGGTCTACGATACTACGAGCAGTACTTC. J is TRBJ2-7 and V is TRBV6-5; D is uncertain. CDR3 length equals 16 residues. Trimming left V 0 bases short and J 3 bases short, with 15 bases between. The V gene's germline CDR1 is MNHEY and CDR2 SVGAGI.

This sequence joins TRBV6-6 and TRBJ1-1; 8 bases line up with TRBD1. CDR1 and CDR2 (germline): MNHNY, SVGAGI (reference sequence). The CDR3 totals 15 residues. Losses at the gene ends were 8 bases for V and 4 bases for J; bases not matched to a gene: 12. CDR3 nucleotides: TGTGCCAGCCGCCGGGATCAGGGGGCTCTCACTGAAGCTTTCTTT. This codes for CASRRDQGALTEAFF.

This clone was detected only once. V usage is TRBV28 and J usage is TRBJ2-1; tentatively, D is TRBD2 (6 bases). The CDR3 runs to 15 residues. Germline V gene lookup returns CDR1 MDHEN and CDR2 SYDVKM. Trimming took 7 bases from V and 7 from J, leaving 20 bases between them. CDR3 bases: TGTGCCAGCATTAGTTTGGGACTTTCCCCTAATGAGCAGTTCTTC. Encoded protein: CASISLGLSPNEQFF. Based on the CDR3 plus reference TRBV28 and TRBJ2-1, the full variable domain is DVKVTQSSRYLVKRTGEKVFLECVQDMDHENMFWYRQDPGLGLRLIYFSYDVKMKEKGDIPEGYSVSREKKERFSLILESASTNQTSMYLCASISLGLSPNEQFFGPGTRLTVL.

V is TRBV6-5 and J is TRBJ2-7; D not resolved. V was cut by 2 bases and J by 1 base, with 9 bases left in between. The CDR3 runs to 14 residues. Germline V gene lookup returns CDR1 MNHEY and CDR2 SVGAGI. CDR3 DNA: TGTGCCAGCAGTTACCGGAGAACTTCCTACGAGCAGTACTTC. Encoded protein: CASSYRRTSYEQYF.

The V and J genes are TRBV28 and TRBJ1-1; a possible D gene is TRBD1 (6 bases). Per germline, CDR1 MDHEN and CDR2 SYDVKM. The V end was cut by 3 bases, the J end by 4 bases, with 9 bases between. The CDR3 sequence is 13 residues long. This CDR3 reads CASSFQGITEAFF. The CDR3 DNA reads TGTGCCAGCAGTTTTCAGGGGATCACTGAAGCTTTCTTT.

The rearrangement uses TRBV11-2 and TRBJ1-3; TRBD1 agrees at 7 bases. The CDR3 consists of 14 residues. V shed 7 bases and J 1 base; nucleotides not matched to a gene: 4. Germline V lookup: CDR1 SGHAT, CDR2 FQNNGV. For the CDR3, the DNA is TGTGCCAGCACAGAGGACAGGTCTGGAAACACCATATATTTT. It specifies CASTEDRSGNTIYF.

J is TRBJ2-7 and V is TRBV5-1; 7 nucleotides line up with TRBD1. Germline V gene sequence: CDR1 SGHRS, CDR2 YFSETQ. The V gene end was trimmed by 1 base and the J gene end by 4 bases; junction bases not matched to a gene: 11. The CDR3 covers 16 residues. The CDR3 loop reads CASSLTGATAYYEQYF. DNA for the CDR3: TGCGCCAGCAGCTTGACAGGGGCTACGGCGTATTACGAGCAGTACTTC. Full variable domain (missing parts from reference TRBV5-1 and TRBJ2-7): KAGVTQTPRYLIKTRGQQVTLSCSPISGHRSVSWYQQTPGQGLQFLFEYFSETQRNKGNFPGRFSGRQFSNSRSEMNVSTLELGDSALYLCASSLTGATAYYEQYFGPGTRLTVT.

The genes are TRBV27 and TRBJ2-7, with D maybe TRBD1 (6 bases). The CDR3 runs 15 residues. Between the trimmed V and J ends, which lost 3 bases and 4 bases, there was a span of 16 bases. The germline V gene encodes CDR1 MNHEY and CDR2 SMNVEV (reference sequence). The CDR3 is CASSLRGGQTYEQYF. The CDR3, as DNA: TGTGCCAGCAGTTTGCGAGGGGGACAAACATACGAGCAGTACTTC.

This chain uses TRBV6-4 with TRBJ2-1; 12 bases map to TRBD2. V shed 4 bases, J shed 9 bases, and the junction held 7 bases outside the gene matches. CDR1 is MRHNA, CDR2 SNTAGT, per germline. CDR3 size: 15 residues. CDR3: CASSVRLAGVSEQFF. In DNA form, the CDR3 reads TGTGCCAGCAGTGTTAGACTAGCGGGAGTTTCTGAGCAGTTCTTC.

Only one count was recorded for this clone. The chain recombines TRBV2 with TRBJ1-2; the D gene is possibly TRBD1 (5 bases). The V end was cut by 4 bases, the J end by 6 bases, with 15 bases between. CDR1 is SNHLY and CDR2 is FYNNEI in the germline V gene. This CDR3 is built from 14 residues. The CDR3 nucleotides read TGTGCCAGCAGTGTTCAGGGCCCATTGAATGGCTACACCTTC. Translating it yields CASSVQGPLNGYTF. Full variable domain (remainder filled in from reference TRBV2 and TRBJ1-2): EPEVTQTPSHQVTQMGQEVILRCVPISNHLYFYWYRQILGQKVEFLVSFYNNEISEKSEIFDDQFSVERPDGSNFTLKIRSTKLEDSAMYFCASSVQGPLNGYTFGSGTRLTVV.

This chain joins TRBV18 and TRBJ1-4, with D possibly TRBD1 on 5 matching bases. This CDR3 spans 14 amino acids. Per the germline V gene, CDR1 is KGHSH and CDR2 is LQKENI. The V end was cut by 2 bases, the J end by 4 bases, with 8 bases between. The CDR3 sequence: CASSPTRDNEKLFF. The CDR3 DNA reads TGTGCCAGCTCACCAACCAGGGATAATGAAAAACTGTTTTTT.

This clone occurred a few times. The chain has TRBV27 and TRBJ2-7, with D perhaps matching TRBD2 (6 bases). The length of the CDR3 is 16 residues. CDR1 MNHEY and CDR2 SMNVEV come from the germline V gene (reference sequence). V lost 4 bases to trimming and J lost 3 bases, with 19 bases between them. In DNA form, the CDR3 reads TGTGCCAGCAGTTCTCTTCTAGCGACGGGATTCTACGAGCAGTACTTC. Amino acid sequence: CASSSLLATGFYEQYF.

The chain combines TRBV30 with TRBJ1-2; D ambiguous. Germline V gene lookup returns CDR1 GTSNPN and CDR2 SVGIG (reference sequence). V gave up 1 base and J gave up 3 bases, with 9 bases separating them. CDR3 size: 13 residues. CDR3 sequence: CAWSGGMDYGYTF. CDR3 bases: TGTGCCTGGAGTGGCGGGATGGACTATGGCTACACCTTC.

The chain is built from TRBV5-1 and TRBJ2-1; 11 nucleotides agree with TRBD1. This CDR3 comprises 16 residues. CDR1 is SGHRS, CDR2 YFSETQ, per germline. Germline trimming cut 3 bases from V and 4 bases from J; bases unmatched to any gene: 6. The CDR3 DNA is TGCGCCAGCAGCTCACAAGGGACAGGGGGTTACAATGAGCAGTTCTTC. It codes for CASSSQGTGGYNEQFF. Together with reference TRBV5-1 and TRBJ2-1, the CDR3 gives the full variable domain: KAGVTQTPRYLIKTRGQQVTLSCSPISGHRSVSWYQQTPGQGLQFLFEYFSETQRNKGNFPGRFSGRQFSNSRSEMNVSTLELGDSALYLCASSSQGTGGYNEQFFGPGTRLTVL.

V usage is TRBV19 and J usage is TRBJ2-3, with 8 bases that match TRBD2. With 3 bases clipped from V and 3 bases from J, the junction kept 8 bases outside the gene matches. The CDR3 consists of 16 residues. Germline CDR1 is LNHDA and CDR2 is SQIVND (reference sequence). The CDR3 here is CASSINRGGGTDTQYF. The CDR3 bases are TGTGCCAGTAGTATTAACCGGGGGGGTGGAACAGATACGCAGTATTTT.

The chain recombines TRBV28 with TRBJ2-3, with 13 bases that match TRBD2. The CDR3 is 17 amino acids. Germline CDR1 is MDHEN and CDR2 is SYDVKM. V was clipped by 2 bases and J by 7 bases; unmatched bases: 9. The CDR3 DNA sequence: TGTGCCAGCAGTTTAGGACTAGCGGGAGTTCCCATCAATACGCAGTATTTT. This codes for CASSLGLAGVPINTQYF.

This rearrangement joins TRBV18 to TRBJ2-1, with a tentative D call TRBD1 (6 bases). V lost 3 bases and J 7 bases, leaving 22 bases between the germline ends. CDR3 length: 17 amino acids. Germline CDR1 KGHSH, CDR2 LQKENI. The CDR3 loop reads CASSPFTGSSEINEQFF. DNA for the CDR3: TGTGCCAGCTCACCCTTTACAGGGAGCAGCGAAATTAATGAGCAGTTCTTC. The full variable domain, rest sourced from reference TRBV18 and TRBJ2-1, is NAGVMQNPRHLVRRRGQEARLRCSPMKGHSHVYWYRQLPEEGLKFMVYLQKENIIDESGMPKERFSAEFPKEGPSILRIQQVVRGDSAAYFCASSPFTGSSEINEQFFGPGTRLTVL.